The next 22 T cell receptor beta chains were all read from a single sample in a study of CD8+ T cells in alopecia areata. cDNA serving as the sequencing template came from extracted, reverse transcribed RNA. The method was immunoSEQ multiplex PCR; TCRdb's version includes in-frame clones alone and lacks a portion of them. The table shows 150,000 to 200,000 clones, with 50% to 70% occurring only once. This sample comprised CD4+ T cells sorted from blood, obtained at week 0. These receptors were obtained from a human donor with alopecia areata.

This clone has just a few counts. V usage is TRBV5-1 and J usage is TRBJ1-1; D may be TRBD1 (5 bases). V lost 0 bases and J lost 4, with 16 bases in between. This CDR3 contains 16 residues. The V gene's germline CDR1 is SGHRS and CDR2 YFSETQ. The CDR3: CASSLEGAGRGTEAFF. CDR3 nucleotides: TGCGCCAGCAGCTTGGAAGGTGCAGGGAGGGGCACTGAAGCTTTCTTT.

The CDR3 DNA follows: TGTGCCAGCAGCGGACCGGGACAGGGATTCTATGGCTACACCTTC. This sequence encodes CASSGPGQGFYGYTF. This chain links TRBV11-3 with TRBJ1-2; TRBD1 aligns across 9 bases. Per the germline V gene, CDR1 is SGHNT and CDR2 is YENEEA. This CDR3 contains 15 residues. With V trimmed by 5 bases and J by 4 bases, 8 bases remained unmatched.

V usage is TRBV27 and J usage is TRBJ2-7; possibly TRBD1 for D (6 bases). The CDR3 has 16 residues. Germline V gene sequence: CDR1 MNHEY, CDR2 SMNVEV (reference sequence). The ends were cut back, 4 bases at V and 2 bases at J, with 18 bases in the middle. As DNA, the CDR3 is TGTGCCAGCAGTTATTCCAGGGGAAACGTTGCCTACGAGCAGTACTTC. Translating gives CASSYSRGNVAYEQYF.

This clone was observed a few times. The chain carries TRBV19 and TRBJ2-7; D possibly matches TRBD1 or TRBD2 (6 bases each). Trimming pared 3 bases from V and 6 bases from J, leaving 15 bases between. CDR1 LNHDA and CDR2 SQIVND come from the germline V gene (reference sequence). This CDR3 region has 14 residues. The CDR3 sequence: CASSISTGGSEQYF. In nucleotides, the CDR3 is TGTGCCAGTAGTATCTCGACAGGAGGGTCCGAGCAGTACTTC.

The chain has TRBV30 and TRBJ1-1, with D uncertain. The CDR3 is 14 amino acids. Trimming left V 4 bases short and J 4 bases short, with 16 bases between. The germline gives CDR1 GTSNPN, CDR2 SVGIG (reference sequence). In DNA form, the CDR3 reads TGTGCCTGGATCGGTCTACGGGTTGCCACTGAAGCTTTCTTT. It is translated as CAWIGLRVATEAFF. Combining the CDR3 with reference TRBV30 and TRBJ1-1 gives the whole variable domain SQTIHQWPATLVQPVGSPLSLECTVEGTSNPNLYWYRQAAGRGLQLLFYSVGIGQISSEVPQNLSASRPQDRQFILSSKKLLLSDSGFYLCAWIGLRVATEAFFGQGTRLTVV.

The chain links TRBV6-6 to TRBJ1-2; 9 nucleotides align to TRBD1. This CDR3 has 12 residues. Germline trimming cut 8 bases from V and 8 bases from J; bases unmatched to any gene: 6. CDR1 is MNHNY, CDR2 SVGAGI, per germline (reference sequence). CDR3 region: CASWGQGHGYTF. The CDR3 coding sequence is TGTGCCAGCTGGGGACAGGGCCACGGCTACACCTTC.

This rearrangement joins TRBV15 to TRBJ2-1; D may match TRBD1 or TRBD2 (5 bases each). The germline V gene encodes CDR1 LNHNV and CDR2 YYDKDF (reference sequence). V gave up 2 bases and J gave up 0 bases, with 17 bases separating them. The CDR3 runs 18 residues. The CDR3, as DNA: TGTGCCACCAGCAGATCCGCCCCGGGGCCCAGCTCCTACAATGAGCAGTTCTTC. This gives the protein CATSRSAPGPSSYNEQFF.

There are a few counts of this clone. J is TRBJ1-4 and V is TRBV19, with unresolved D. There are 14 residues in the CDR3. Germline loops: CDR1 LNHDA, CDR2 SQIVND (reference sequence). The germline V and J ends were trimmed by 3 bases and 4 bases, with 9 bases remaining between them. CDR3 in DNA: TGTGCCAGTAGTATCCGGGCGTTTAATGAAAAACTGTTTTTT. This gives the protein CASSIRAFNEKLFF.

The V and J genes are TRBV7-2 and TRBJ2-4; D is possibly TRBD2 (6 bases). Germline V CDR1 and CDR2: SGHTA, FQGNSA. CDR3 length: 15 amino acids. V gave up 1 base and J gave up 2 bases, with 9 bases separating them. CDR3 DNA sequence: TGTGCCAGCAGCTTAGTGGCGGGACCCAAAAACATTCAGTACTTC. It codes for CASSLVAGPKNIQYF.

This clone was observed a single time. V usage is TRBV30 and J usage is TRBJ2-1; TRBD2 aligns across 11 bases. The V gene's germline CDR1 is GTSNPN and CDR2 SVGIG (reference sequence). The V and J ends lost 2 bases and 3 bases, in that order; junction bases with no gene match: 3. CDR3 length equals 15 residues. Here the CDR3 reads CAWSNGLAGYNEQFF. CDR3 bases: TGTGCCTGGAGTAATGGACTAGCGGGCTACAATGAGCAGTTCTTC.

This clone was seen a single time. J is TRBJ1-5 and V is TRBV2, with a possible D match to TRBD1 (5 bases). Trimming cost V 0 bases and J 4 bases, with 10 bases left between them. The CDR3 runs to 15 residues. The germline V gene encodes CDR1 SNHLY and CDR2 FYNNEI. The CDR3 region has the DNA TGTGCCAGCAGTGAAGCGGAGGGGTATAATCAGCCCCAGCATTTT. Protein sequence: CASSEAEGYNQPQHF.

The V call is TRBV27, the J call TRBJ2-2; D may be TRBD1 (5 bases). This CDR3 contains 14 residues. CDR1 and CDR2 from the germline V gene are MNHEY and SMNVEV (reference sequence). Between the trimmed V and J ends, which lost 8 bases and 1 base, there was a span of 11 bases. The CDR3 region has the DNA TGTGCCAGCCAGCAGGGCAGGAACACCGGGGAGCTGTTTTTT. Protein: CASQQGRNTGELFF.

DNA of the CDR3: TGCGCCAGCAGCCACCAGCGTTCCAGGGGCTACACCTTC. It codes for CASSHQRSRGYTF. V usage is TRBV5-1 and J usage is TRBJ1-2; D remains ambiguous. CDR1 is SGHRS, CDR2 YFSETQ, per germline. V was trimmed by 4 bases and J by 8 bases, leaving 15 bases between them. There are 13 residues in the CDR3.

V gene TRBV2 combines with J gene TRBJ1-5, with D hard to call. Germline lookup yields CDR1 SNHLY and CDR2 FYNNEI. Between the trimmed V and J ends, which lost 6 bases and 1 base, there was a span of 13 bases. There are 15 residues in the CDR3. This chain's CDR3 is CASRPFGPSNQPQHF. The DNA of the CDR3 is TGTGCCAGCAGGCCTTTTGGGCCGAGCAATCAGCCCCAGCATTTT. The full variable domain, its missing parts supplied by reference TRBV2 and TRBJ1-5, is EPEVTQTPSHQVTQMGQEVILRCVPISNHLYFYWYRQILGQKVEFLVSFYNNEISEKSEIFDDQFSVERPDGSNFTLKIRSTKLEDSAMYFCASRPFGPSNQPQHFGDGTRLSIL.

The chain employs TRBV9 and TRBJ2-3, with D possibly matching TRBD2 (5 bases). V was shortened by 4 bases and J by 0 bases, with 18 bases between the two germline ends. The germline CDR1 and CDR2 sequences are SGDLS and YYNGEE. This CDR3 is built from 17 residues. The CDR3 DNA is TGTGCCAGCAGCCCCCGTCCGGGGTATAGTAGCACAGATACGCAGTATTTT. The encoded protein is CASSPRPGYSSTDTQYF.

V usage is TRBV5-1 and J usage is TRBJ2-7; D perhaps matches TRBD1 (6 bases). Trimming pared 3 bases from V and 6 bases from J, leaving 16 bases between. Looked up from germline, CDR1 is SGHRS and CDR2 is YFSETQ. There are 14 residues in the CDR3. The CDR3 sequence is CASSWWTDVAEQYF. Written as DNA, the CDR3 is TGCGCCAGCAGCTGGTGGACAGATGTTGCCGAGCAGTACTTC. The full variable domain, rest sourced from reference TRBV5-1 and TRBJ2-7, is KAGVTQTPRYLIKTRGQQVTLSCSPISGHRSVSWYQQTPGQGLQFLFEYFSETQRNKGNFPGRFSGRQFSNSRSEMNVSTLELGDSALYLCASSWWTDVAEQYFGPGTRLTVT.

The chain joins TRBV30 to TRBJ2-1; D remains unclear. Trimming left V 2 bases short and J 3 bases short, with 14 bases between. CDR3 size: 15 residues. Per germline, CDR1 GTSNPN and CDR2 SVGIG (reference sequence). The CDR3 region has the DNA TGTGCCTGGAGTCTTCCCGTTGGGGTCTACAATGAGCAGTTCTTC. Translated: CAWSLPVGVYNEQFF. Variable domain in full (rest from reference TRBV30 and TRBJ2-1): SQTIHQWPATLVQPVGSPLSLECTVEGTSNPNLYWYRQAAGRGLQLLFYSVGIGQISSEVPQNLSASRPQDRQFILSSKKLLLSDSGFYLCAWSLPVGVYNEQFFGPGTRLTVL.

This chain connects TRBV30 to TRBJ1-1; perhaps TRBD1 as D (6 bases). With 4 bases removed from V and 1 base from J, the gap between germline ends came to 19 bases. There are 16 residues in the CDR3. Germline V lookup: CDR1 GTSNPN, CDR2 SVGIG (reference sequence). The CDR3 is CAWTGWGPSSNTEAFF. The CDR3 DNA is TGTGCCTGGACGGGCTGGGGGCCGTCTTCGAACACTGAAGCTTTCTTT.

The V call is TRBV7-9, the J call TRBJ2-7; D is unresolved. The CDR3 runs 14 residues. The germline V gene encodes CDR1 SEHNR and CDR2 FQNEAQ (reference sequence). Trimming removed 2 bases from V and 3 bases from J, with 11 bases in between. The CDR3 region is CASSLLPESYEQYF. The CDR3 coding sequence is TGTGCCAGCAGCTTACTCCCAGAGAGCTACGAGCAGTACTTC.

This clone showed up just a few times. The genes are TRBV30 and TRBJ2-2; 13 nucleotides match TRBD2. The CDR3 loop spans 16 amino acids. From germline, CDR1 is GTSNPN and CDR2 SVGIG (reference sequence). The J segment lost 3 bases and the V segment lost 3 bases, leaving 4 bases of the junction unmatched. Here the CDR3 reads CAWSLGLAGDTGELFF. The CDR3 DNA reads TGTGCCTGGAGCCTTGGACTAGCGGGGGACACCGGGGAGCTGTTTTTT.

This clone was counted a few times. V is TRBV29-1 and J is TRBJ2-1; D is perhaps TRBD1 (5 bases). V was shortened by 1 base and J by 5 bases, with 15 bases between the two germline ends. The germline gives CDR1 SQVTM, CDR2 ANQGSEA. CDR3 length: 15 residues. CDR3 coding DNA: TGCAGCGTTGAAGGATGGGGCAGGGCGGACAATGAGCAGTTCTTC. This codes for CSVEGWGRADNEQFF.

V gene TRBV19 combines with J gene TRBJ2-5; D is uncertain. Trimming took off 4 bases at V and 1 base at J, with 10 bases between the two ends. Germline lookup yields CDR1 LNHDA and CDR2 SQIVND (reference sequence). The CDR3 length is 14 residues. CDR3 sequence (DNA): TGTGCCAGTAGTAGGTCCGGATCCCAAGAGACCCAGTACTTC. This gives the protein CASSRSGSQETQYF.